Sequencing of this T cell receptor (beta chain) was carried out in a study of lymphopenia after photon versus proton radiotherapy. Notes on this clone: Its antigen is unidentified.

Study-wide findings and caveats: Under photons, naive T cells and diversity fell while effector/memory populations rose. A bigger post-nadir fall in TCR diversity correlated inversely with survival time in deceased patients. Better survival with proton therapy was suggested as possible, not demonstrated. After lymphocyte nadir, photon-treated repertoires showed oligoclonal expansion, especially CD8+ Temra.

V trimming: 0 bases; J trimming: 9 bases; junction bases outside the gene matches: 17. CDR3 size: 19 residues. Looked up from germline, CDR1 is LGHNA and CDR2 is YNFKEQ. Libraries were prepared by immunoSEQ multiplex PCR; TCRdb keeps only in-frame clonotypes and omits some of them. The top ten hold about 2.2% of the sample, which has roughly 42,000 clones, around 86% seen once. The specimen comprised peripheral blood, sampled from a patient treated with photon-based radiotherapy. The chain carries TRBV4-2 and TRBJ2-2, with 9 bases fitting TRBD2. The TCR originated in a man aged 35-49 years with gastric cancer. The chain's CDR3 is CASSQDSVKGGGAGRELFF. The CDR3, as DNA: TGTGCCAGCAGCCAAGATAGTGTCAAGGGCGGGGGGGCCGGCAGGGAGCTGTTTTTT.